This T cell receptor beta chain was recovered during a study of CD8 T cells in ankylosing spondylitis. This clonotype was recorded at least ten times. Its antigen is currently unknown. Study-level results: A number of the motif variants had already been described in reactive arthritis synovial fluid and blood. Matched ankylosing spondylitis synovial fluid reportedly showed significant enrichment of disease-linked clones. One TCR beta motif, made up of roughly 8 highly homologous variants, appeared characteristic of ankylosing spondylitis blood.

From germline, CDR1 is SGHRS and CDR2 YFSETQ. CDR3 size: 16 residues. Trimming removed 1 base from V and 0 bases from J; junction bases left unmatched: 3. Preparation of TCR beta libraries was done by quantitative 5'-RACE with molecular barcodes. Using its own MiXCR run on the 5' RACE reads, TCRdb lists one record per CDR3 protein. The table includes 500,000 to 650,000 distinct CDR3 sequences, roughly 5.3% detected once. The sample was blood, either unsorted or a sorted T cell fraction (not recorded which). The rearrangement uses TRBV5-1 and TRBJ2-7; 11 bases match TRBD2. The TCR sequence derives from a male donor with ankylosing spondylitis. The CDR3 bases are TGCGCCAGCAGCTTGACACTAGCGGGAGTCTCCTACGAGCAGTACTTC. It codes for CASSLTLAGVSYEQYF.